These 10 T cell receptor beta chains share one sample of origin, sequenced in a study of T cells after yellow fever vaccination (dated by TCRdb to between 2017 and 2020). The treatment or condition label of this sample denotes: live attenuated yellow fever vaccine strain. Libraries were built with 5' RACE. Sequencing was performed on an Illumina NovaSeq 6000. The public sequencing data were trimmed at Q25 with fastp and processed into clonotypes with MiXCR by TCRdb, which kept only in-frame beta chains. Rows with a matching CDR3 protein are joined into one entry that keeps the most common DNA and genes. Across this sample there are 99,000 or so distinct CDR3 sequences, with around 5.8% seen only once. The ten most abundant clones make up about two fifths of the sample. The sequencing used CD8+ T cells sorted from PBMCs, collected 10 days after the yellow fever booster vaccination. The receptors stem from a man younger than 30 who received the YFV17D yellow fever vaccine.

The chain links TRBV15 to TRBJ2-3; D unclear. From germline, CDR1 is LNHNV and CDR2 YYDKDF (reference sequence). The germline V and J ends were trimmed by 1 base and 4 bases, with 12 bases remaining between them. The CDR3 runs 15 residues. The chain's CDR3 is CATSRVRSGADTQYF. CDR3 bases: TGTGCCACCAGCAGAGTTCGAAGTGGGGCAGATACGCAGTATTTT.

This clonotype came up a few times. This chain links TRBV4-2 with TRBJ2-3; D may be TRBD1 or TRBD2 (6 bases each). V shed 1 base and J shed 1 base, with 18 bases lying between them. The CDR3 loop spans 18 amino acids. Germline assignment: CDR1 LGHNA and CDR2 YNFKEQ. The CDR3 here is CASSQGSGLGGRTDTQYF. The DNA of the CDR3 is TGTGCCAGCAGCCAAGGGAGTGGTTTGGGGGGCCGCACAGATACGCAGTATTTT.

The chain combines TRBV4-3 with TRBJ2-1; D ambiguous. The CDR3 extends over 15 amino acids. CDR1 LGHNA and CDR2 YSLEER come from the germline V gene. V was cut by 0 bases and J by 9 bases, with 15 bases left in between. The CDR3 here is CASSQDSLKWGEQFF. The CDR3 DNA reads as TGCGCCAGCAGCCAAGATTCCTTAAAGTGGGGTGAGCAGTTCTTC.

V is TRBV19 and J is TRBJ1-5, with D uncertain. The CDR3 covers 13 residues. V dropped 7 bases and J dropped 3 bases, with 10 bases sitting between them. The germline V gene encodes CDR1 LNHDA and CDR2 SQIVND (reference sequence). The chain's CDR3 is CASNRMVNQPQHF. For the CDR3, the DNA is TGTGCCAGTAATCGGATGGTCAATCAGCCCCAGCATTTT.

This clonotype was picked up a small number of times. The CDR3 DNA sequence: TGTGCCAGCAGCCCGCGACTAGCGGCGAGCTGGGAGACCCAGTACTTC. Its translation: CASSPRLAASWETQYF. The chain carries TRBV5-6 and TRBJ2-5; 9 positions match TRBD2. J gave up 5 bases and V 4 bases, and 12 bases lay outside the gene matches. Germline V lookup: CDR1 SGHDT, CDR2 YYEEEE. This CDR3 spans 16 amino acids.

This clonotype was detected only a few times. The V and J genes are TRBV12-3 or TRBV12-4 and TRBJ1-1; D remains ambiguous. This CDR3 contains 13 residues. Trimming removed 3 bases from V and 2 bases from J, with 7 bases in between. This CDR3 is CASSLGINTEAFF. CDR3 bases: TGTGCCAGCAGTTTGGGGATAAACACTGAAGCTTTCTTT.

This clonotype was counted many times. The V call is TRBV7-9, the J call TRBJ2-5; D is perhaps TRBD1 (5 bases). CDR3 size: 15 residues. Germline CDR1 SEHNR, CDR2 FQNEAQ (reference sequence). V was cut by 5 bases and J by 3 bases, with 16 bases left in between. In nucleotides, the CDR3 is TGTGCCAGCAGCCGACCGGACATAACGGAAGAGACCCAGTACTTC. Translated: CASSRPDITEETQYF.

This chain connects TRBV3-1 to TRBJ1-2; TRBD1 is a possible D gene (5 bases). This CDR3 comprises 15 residues. V gave up 0 bases and J gave up 3 bases, with 11 bases separating them. CDR1 LGHDT and CDR2 YNNKEL come from the germline V gene (reference sequence). Written as DNA, the CDR3 is TGTGCCAGCAGCCAAGATGGACAACGTCACTATGGCTACACCTTC. It codes for CASSQDGQRHYGYTF. The full variable domain, completed using reference TRBV3-1 and TRBJ1-2, is DTAVSQTPKYLVTQMGNDKSIKCEQNLGHDTMYWYKQDSKKFLKIMFSYNNKELIINETVPNRFSPKSPDKAHLNLHINSLELGDSAVYFCASSQDGQRHYGYTFGSGTRLTVV.

This sequence joins TRBV23-1 and TRBJ2-7; D is perhaps TRBD1 (6 bases). TRBV23-1 is designated an ORF whose function remains uncertain. The CDR3 consists of 14 residues. The V end lost 6 bases, the J end lost 6 bases, and 18 bases lay between the germline ends. The CDR3 loop reads CASRPQGWISEQYV. In nucleotides, the CDR3 is TGCGCCAGCAGACCACAGGGATGGATTTCCGAGCAGTACGTC.

V is TRBV4-2 and J is TRBJ2-1; D remains unclear. The CDR3 consists of 15 residues. CDR1 LGHNA and CDR2 YNFKEQ come from the germline V gene. Trimming took off 1 base at V and 8 bases at J, with 15 bases between the two ends. The CDR3 region is CASSQVAARFHEQFF. In nucleotides, the CDR3 is TGTGCCAGCAGCCAAGTGGCCGCCCGGTTCCATGAGCAGTTCTTC.